This T cell receptor beta chain was observed in a study of blood T cells in healthy people across ages. General study points: Researchers report that TCR beta diversity correlated strongly with naive T cell percentage.

Healthy individuals of Caucasian origin from Russia, aged about 6 to 95, served as donors. In each sample, at least 7 million PBMCs were isolated. Germline CDR1 and CDR2: MNHEY and SMNVEV (reference sequence). V lost 2 bases to trimming and J lost 3 bases; unmatched junction nucleotides: 6. This CDR3 has 15 amino acids. With regard to this clonotype: The target antigen is unknown.

Together with a sample-barcoded 5' primer, a J-beta primer mix was included in a second PCR lasting about 7 to 12 cycles. Sequencing of every sample gave 3 million or more CDR3-containing paired-end reads. Via MiXCR, TCRdb re-called the 5' RACE reads, giving one row per CDR3 protein. The sample lists 890,000 or so distinct CDR3 sequences, approximately 59% seen once, with 28% in the top ten. The chain employs TRBV27 and TRBJ2-7; 8 nucleotides match TRBD1. The sample taken for sequencing was blood. The source is a man aged 25-45 years in good health. This CDR3 is CASSLRPGGHYEQYF. The CDR3 DNA reads as TGTGCCAGCAGTTTACGTCCAGGGGGCCACTACGAGCAGTACTTC.